The clone carrying this TCR beta chain was observed a handful of times. Its antigen is as yet unknown. This was a survey-level run. Clones were sequenced by immunoSEQ multiplex PCR, and TCRdb holds only the in-frame ones, with some missing. The data contain 45,000 to 50,000 clones, about four fifths of them singletons. These data come from a study of fetal regulatory T cell absence and autoimmunity. The study's findings and limits: Some top pancreas TCR clones were over 95-fold enriched versus cord blood.

Germline lookup yields CDR1 SEHNR and CDR2 FQNEAQ (reference sequence). CDR3 length: 13 residues. V gave up 3 bases and J gave up 5 bases, with 10 bases separating them. The sequenced sample consisted of cord blood. The sequence was collected from a newborn boy with IPEX syndrome. The V call is TRBV7-9, the J call TRBJ1-1; D may be TRBD1 (6 bases). The CDR3, as DNA: TGTGCCAGCAGCTTGGTGACAGGAACTGAAGCTTTCTTT. Translating gives CASSLVTGTEAFF.